Listed here are 22 T cell receptor beta chains from one sample, sequenced in a study of blood T cell repertoires in COVID-19 (dated by TCRdb to about 2020). Preparation of the library involved the immunoSEQ multiplex PCR assay. In TCRdb, the immuneACCESS table is reduced to in-frame sequences with V and J assigned. These tables do not hold every clone; where another copy was compared, an unresolved V gene accounts for under half, and the others remain unexplained. The sample table records 45,000 to 65,000 clones; about nine tenths of these occur just once. Around 9% of the sample is in the top ten clones. The sequenced sample consisted of peripheral blood. Receptors originate from a human donor in a cohort sampled during active COVID-19.

This chain uses TRBV18 with TRBJ2-3; TRBD2 might be the D (6 bases). Germline CDR1 and CDR2: KGHSH and LQKENI. The CDR3 consists of 17 residues. V was trimmed by 4 bases and J by 4 bases, leaving 21 bases between them. For the CDR3, the DNA is TGTGCCAGCTCACTTCGGGACTCGATTTCGGGACCAGATACGCAGTATTTT. Encoded protein: CASSLRDSISGPDTQYF.

This chain uses TRBV5-1 with TRBJ2-5, with TRBD2 as a possible D gene (6 bases). CDR3 length: 15 residues. V was trimmed by 3 bases and J by 1 base, leaving 13 bases between them. Looked up from germline, CDR1 is SGHRS and CDR2 is YFSETQ. The CDR3 nucleotides read TGCGCCAGCAGCTCGCTTAGCGGAGTCCAAGAGACCCAGTACTTC. Its protein is CASSSLSGVQETQYF.

This clone was observed a handful of times. CDR3 loop: CASSLVLEQYF. CDR3 coding DNA: TGTGCCAGCAGCTTAGTTCTCGAGCAGTACTTC. This chain joins TRBV7-9 and TRBJ2-7; D gene ambiguous. Between the trimmed V and J ends, which lost 1 base and 6 bases, there was a span of 4 bases. CDR1 and CDR2 from the germline V gene are SEHNR and FQNEAQ (reference sequence). This CDR3 comprises 11 residues.

The V gene is TRBV7-2, the J gene TRBJ2-5, with D possibly TRBD1 on 6 matching bases. Germline values: CDR1 SGHTA, CDR2 FQGNSA. The V and J ends lost 5 bases and 4 bases respectively, with 11 bases between them. The CDR3 is 13 residues long. CDR3 DNA: TGTGCCAGCAGCGCAGGGGTGTTAGAGACCCAGTACTTC. Encoded protein: CASSAGVLETQYF.

The chain couples TRBV6-2 or TRBV6-3 to TRBJ2-5; TRBD2 matches 8 bases. The germline V gene encodes CDR1 MNHEY and CDR2 SVGEGT. V shed 0 bases, J shed 6 bases, and the junction held 12 bases outside the gene matches. There are 17 residues in the CDR3. CDR3 in amino acids: CASSYSSRGGPQQTQYF. The CDR3 bases are TGTGCCAGCAGTTACTCTTCCCGGGGGGGCCCTCAACAGACCCAGTACTTC.

The chain carries TRBV14 and TRBJ2-6, with 10 bases lining up with TRBD1. Per germline, CDR1 SGHDN and CDR2 FVKESK. J was trimmed by 4 bases and V by 4 bases; bases with no gene match: 4. This CDR3 spans 16 amino acids. CDR3 sequence: CASSPTGGLGANVLTF. Written as DNA, the CDR3 is TGTGCCAGCAGCCCGACAGGGGGCCTCGGGGCCAACGTCCTGACTTTC.

This clone was seen a single time. CDR3 protein: CASTAGWNEQFF. In DNA, the CDR3 is TGTGCCAGCACGGCGGGTTGGAATGAGCAGTTCTTC. The gene calls are TRBV6-5 and TRBJ2-1; weak D call: TRBD2 (5 bases). CDR3 length: 12 residues. Trimming cost V 7 bases and J 7 bases, with 11 bases left between them. The germline CDR1 and CDR2 sequences are MNHEY and SVGAGI.

This clone was seen a handful of times. The V and J genes are TRBV6-6 and TRBJ2-7; weak D call: TRBD2 (5 bases). This CDR3 is 13 amino acids long. The V and J ends lost 8 bases and 2 bases respectively, with 13 bases between them. Germline V lookup: CDR1 MNHNY, CDR2 SVGAGI (reference sequence). CDR3 protein: CASFEGNTYEQYF. CDR3 sequence (DNA): TGTGCCAGCTTTGAGGGAAACACCTACGAGCAGTACTTC.

This sequence joins TRBV12-3 or TRBV12-4 and TRBJ2-7; 9 positions agree with TRBD2. V trimming: 7 bases; J trimming: 6 bases; junction bases outside the gene matches: 7. This CDR3 comprises 13 residues. The CDR3 nucleotides read TGTGCCAGCACCGAACAAGCGGGAGGCGAGCAGTACTTC. It codes for CASTEQAGGEQYF.

The chain employs TRBV11-2 and TRBJ2-1; 7 bases are a match to TRBD1. The V and J ends lost 1 base and 5 bases, in that order; junction bases with no gene match: 2. CDR1 SGHAT and CDR2 FQNNGV come from the germline V gene. CDR3 length equals 14 residues. This CDR3 is CASSLGRGNNEQFF. The CDR3, as DNA: TGTGCCAGCAGCTTAGGCAGGGGGAACAATGAGCAGTTCTTC.

The V gene is TRBV19, the J gene TRBJ1-6; TRBD1 aligns across 11 bases. CDR1 is LNHDA and CDR2 is SQIVND in the germline V gene (reference sequence). Trimming took 6 bases from V and 5 from J; bases not matched to a gene: 3. The CDR3 length is 15 residues. CDR3 loop: CASSGTGGNNSPLHF. In nucleotides, the CDR3 is TGTGCCAGTAGCGGGACAGGGGGGAATAATTCACCCCTCCACTTT.

This chain links TRBV7-3 with TRBJ2-3; D is possibly TRBD2 (5 bases). The CDR3 length is 14 residues. V lost 5 bases to trimming and J lost 2 bases, with 11 bases between them. Germline CDR1 reads SGHTA; CDR2 reads FQGTGA. Here the CDR3 reads CASSQTGNTDTQYF. The CDR3 DNA follows: TGTGCCAGCAGCCAAACGGGGAACACAGATACGCAGTATTTT.

The chain uses TRBV19 and TRBJ2-1; tentatively, D is TRBD1 (6 bases). The CDR3 length is 15 residues. With 1 base removed from V and 0 bases from J, the gap between germline ends came to 7 bases. CDR1 is LNHDA, CDR2 SQIVND, per germline (reference sequence). CDR3 amino acids: CASSIGGGSYNEQFF. CDR3 in DNA: TGTGCCAGTAGTATAGGAGGGGGCTCCTACAATGAGCAGTTCTTC.

This CDR3 reads CASSLAEVYGYTF. The DNA of the CDR3 is TGTGCCAGCAGCTTAGCGGAGGTCTATGGCTACACCTTC. J is TRBJ1-2 and V is TRBV7-8; D remains unclear. The germline V gene encodes CDR1 SGHVS and CDR2 FQNEAQ. Trimming took 0 bases from V and 4 from J, leaving 6 bases between them. The length of the CDR3 is 13 residues.

In its sample, this clone was seen once. The genes are TRBV6-5 and TRBJ2-7; tentative D call: TRBD1 (5 bases). The CDR3 has 12 amino acids. Deletions cut 5 bases from V and 2 bases from J, with 7 bases between. Germline CDR1 MNHEY, CDR2 SVGAGI. CDR3 residues: CASSMGPYEQYF. CDR3 nucleotide sequence: TGTGCCAGCAGTATGGGGCCCTACGAGCAGTACTTC.

This chain connects TRBV30 to TRBJ1-6; TRBD1 matches at 8 bases. This CDR3 has 15 amino acids. CDR1 GTSNPN and CDR2 SVGIG come from the germline V gene (reference sequence). J gave up 9 bases and V 0 bases, and 7 bases lay outside the gene matches. CDR3 bases: TGTGCCTGGAGTGTACCTGTGACAGGGGTTTCACCCCTCCACTTT. This translates into CAWSVPVTGVSPLHF.

The chain uses TRBV4-1 and TRBJ2-1; 9 bases align to TRBD2. The CDR3 loop spans 15 amino acids. CDR1 and CDR2 (germline): MGHRA, YSYEKL. V gave up 1 base and J gave up 7 bases; unmatched junction bases: 5. The CDR3 bases are TGCGCCAGCAGCCAAGCTGCGGGGGGGCCTAATGAGCAGTTCTTC. This translates into CASSQAAGGPNEQFF.

This chain links TRBV9 with TRBJ2-3, with 14 bases aligning to TRBD2. The CDR3 totals 17 residues. Looked up from germline, CDR1 is SGDLS and CDR2 is YYNGEE. V shed 2 bases and J 0 bases; nucleotides not matched to a gene: 2. In DNA form, the CDR3 reads TGTGCCAGCAGCGTCGGACTAGCGGGGGGTAGCACAGATACGCAGTATTTT. Protein: CASSVGLAGGSTDTQYF.

This clone was seen more than once but under ten times. The chain has TRBV18 and TRBJ1-1, with TRBD1 as a possible D gene (6 bases). Germline values: CDR1 KGHSH, CDR2 LQKENI. The CDR3 has 14 amino acids. With 6 bases removed from V and 4 bases from J, the gap between germline ends came to 15 bases. CDR3 amino acids: CASSPDPDSTEAFF. CDR3 bases: TGTGCCAGCTCGCCCGATCCGGACAGCACTGAAGCTTTCTTT. The full variable domain, in which reference TRBV18 and TRBJ1-1 provide the parts outside the CDR3, is NAGVMQNPRHLVRRRGQEARLRCSPMKGHSHVYWYRQLPEEGLKFMVYLQKENIIDESGMPKERFSAEFPKEGPSILRIQQVVRGDSAAYFCASSPDPDSTEAFFGQGTRLTVV.

The gene calls are TRBV7-9 and TRBJ2-3, with 7 bases fitting TRBD2. Germline CDR1 and CDR2: SEHNR and FQNEAQ (reference sequence). The CDR3 runs to 16 residues. Trimming took 2 bases from V and 6 from J; bases not matched to a gene: 11. CDR3 coding DNA: TGTGCCAGCAGCTTATGGTTGGCGGGAGTTGTCGATACGCAGTATTTT. Protein: CASSLWLAGVVDTQYF.

This chain joins TRBV5-6 and TRBJ1-5; 7 bases align to TRBD1. The CDR3 has 15 residues. Trimming removed 4 bases from V and 5 bases from J; junction bases left unmatched: 9. Germline V CDR1 and CDR2: SGHDT, YYEEEE. The CDR3 protein is CASSQVDRDDQPQHF. Here the CDR3 DNA reads TGTGCCAGCAGCCAAGTTGACAGGGATGATCAGCCCCAGCATTTT.

The chain links TRBV14 to TRBJ2-4, with TRBD2 identical over 11 bases. The V and J ends lost 4 bases and 3 bases, in that order; junction bases with no gene match: 8. Looked up from germline, CDR1 is SGHDN and CDR2 is FVKESK. This CDR3 is built from 17 residues. For the CDR3, the DNA is TGTGCCAGCAGCCGCCTAGCGGGGGGCCAGGGCAAAAACATTCAGTACTTC. Translating gives CASSRLAGGQGKNIQYF.